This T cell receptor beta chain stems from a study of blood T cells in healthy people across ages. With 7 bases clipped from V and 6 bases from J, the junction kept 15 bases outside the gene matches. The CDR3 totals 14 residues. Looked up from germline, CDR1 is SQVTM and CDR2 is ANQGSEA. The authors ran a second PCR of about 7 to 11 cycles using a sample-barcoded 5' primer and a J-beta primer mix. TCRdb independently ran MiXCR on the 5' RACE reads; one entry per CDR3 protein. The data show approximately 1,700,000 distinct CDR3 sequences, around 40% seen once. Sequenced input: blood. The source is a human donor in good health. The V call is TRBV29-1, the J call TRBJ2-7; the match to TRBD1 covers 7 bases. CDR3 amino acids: CSATAWDSPCEQYF. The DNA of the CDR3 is TGCAGCGCCACAGCCTGGGACAGCCCCTGCGAGCAGTACTTC.